This T cell receptor (beta chain) was obtained from a study of CD8 T cells in ankylosing spondylitis. Trimming took 6 bases from V and 2 from J, leaving 11 bases between them. The CDR3 length is 13 residues. Using its own MiXCR run on the 5' RACE reads, TCRdb lists one record per CDR3 protein. The sample gives some 240,000 distinct CDR3 sequences, more than 20% of which show up once; 0.6% to 0.75% is in the top ten. Source material: blood, either unsorted or a sorted T cell fraction (not recorded which). This receptor was taken from a male donor with ankylosing spondylitis or in good health (not recorded which). The chain is built from TRBV12-3 or TRBV12-4 and TRBJ2-7; D gene unclear. CDR3 bases: TGTGCCAGCAGCCGATCCTGGGCCTACGAGCAGTACTTC. Its protein product is CASSRSWAYEQYF.